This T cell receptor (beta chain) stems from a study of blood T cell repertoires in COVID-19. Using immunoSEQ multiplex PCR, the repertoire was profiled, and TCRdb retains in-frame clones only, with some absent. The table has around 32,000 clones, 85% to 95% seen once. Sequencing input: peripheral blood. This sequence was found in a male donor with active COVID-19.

This CDR3 reads CASSRTGPLFNEQFF. The CDR3 DNA reads TGTGCCAGCAGTCGGACAGGGCCATTATTTAATGAGCAGTTCTTC. The V and J genes are TRBV6-2 or TRBV6-3 and TRBJ2-1; 8 bases match TRBD1. Germline V gene sequence: CDR1 MNHEY, CDR2 SVGEGT. CDR3 length: 15 amino acids. The trim removed 5 bases at V and 7 bases at J, leaving 10 bases unmatched.